These 14 T cell receptor beta chains share one sample of origin, sequenced in a study of post-analysis software for immune sequencing data. General study points: TRBV5-6, TRBV5-1 and TRBV20-1 were among 4 or 5 TRBV segments more frequent in patients than controls.

Their specific antigens are unknown. Carried by the TCR beta cDNA libraries were unique molecular identifiers. One entry per CDR3 protein, called by TCRdb with MiXCR from the PCR reads. Counted here are hundreds of thousands of distinct CDR3 sequences, less than 40% occurring once; the ten biggest clones make up 13%. The sequencing sample was made of blood. These receptors came from a girl aged 5-17 years with multiple sclerosis.

The chain uses TRBV7-2 and TRBJ1-2, with D possibly being TRBD1 (5 bases). CDR3 length: 14 residues. Germline V gives CDR1 SGHTA, CDR2 FQGNSA. V was trimmed by 1 base and J by 8 bases, leaving 14 bases between them. The CDR3 sequence is CASSLGRDQGGYTF. The CDR3 region has the DNA TGTGCCAGCAGCTTAGGCAGGGACCAAGGCGGCTACACCTTC.

This chain uses TRBV5-1 with TRBJ2-3; 11 nucleotides agree with TRBD2. Per germline, CDR1 SGHRS and CDR2 YFSETQ. Trimming removed 6 bases from V and 4 bases from J; junction bases left unmatched: 7. CDR3 length: 15 amino acids. In DNA form, the CDR3 reads TGCGCCAGCATGCGCCTAGCGGGGGGCGCAGATACGCAGTATTTT. Its protein product is CASMRLAGGADTQYF.

This clonotype was detected only a few times. This chain uses TRBV6-5 with TRBJ1-5; weak D call: TRBD1 (5 bases). V lost 3 bases to trimming and J lost 7 bases, with 13 bases between them. In germline, CDR1 is MNHEY, CDR2 SVGAGI. This CDR3 comprises 14 residues. The CDR3 loop is CASSYGGVGQPQHF. The CDR3 DNA reads as TGTGCCAGCAGTTATGGGGGGGTTGGACAGCCCCAGCATTTT.

The CDR3 DNA reads TGCAGTGCTAGAGATCAGGCAGGGGGTGGTTCACCCCTCCACTTT. Translated: CSARDQAGGGSPLHF. This chain joins TRBV20-1 and TRBJ1-6; 7 bases align to TRBD1. The CDR3 contains 15 residues. The J segment lost 9 bases and the V segment lost 0 bases, leaving 8 bases of the junction unmatched. Looked up from germline, CDR1 is DFQATT and CDR2 is SNEGSKA (reference sequence).

This clonotype occurred a few times. The J gene is TRBJ2-1, the V gene TRBV4-2; tentatively, D is TRBD1 or TRBD2 (5 bases each). The CDR3 runs 14 residues. Germline CDR1 is LGHNA and CDR2 is YNFKEQ. Trimming shortened V by 3 bases and J by 4 bases, and 10 bases separated the two germline ends. CDR3: CASSHGTGYNEQFF. DNA for the CDR3: TGTGCCAGCAGCCACGGGACCGGATACAATGAGCAGTTCTTC.

CDR3 in amino acids: CSARWDRDTQYF. CDR3 nucleotide sequence: TGCAGTGCTAGATGGGACAGGGATACGCAGTATTTT. This chain connects TRBV20-1 to TRBJ2-3; 8 bases are shared with TRBD1. Germline CDR1 and CDR2: DFQATT and SNEGSKA (reference sequence). V gave up 2 bases and J gave up 6 bases; unmatched junction bases: 1. The CDR3 totals 12 residues.

This clonotype was counted between two and nine times. The chain joins TRBV5-1 to TRBJ1-5; 7 nucleotides line up with TRBD1. V lost 4 bases, J lost 8 bases, and 9 bases stayed unmatched. This CDR3 is built from 14 residues. From germline, CDR1 is SGHRS and CDR2 YFSETQ. CDR3 amino acids: CASSQRQGGEPQHF. In DNA, the CDR3 is TGCGCCAGCAGCCAACGACAGGGTGGGGAGCCCCAGCATTTT.

The V and J genes are TRBV29-1 and TRBJ1-1; no clear D. V lost 4 bases to trimming and J lost 6 bases, with 3 bases between them. Germline assignment: CDR1 SQVTM and CDR2 ANQGSEA. CDR3 length: 9 residues. CDR3: CSVAPEAFF. The CDR3 DNA reads TGCAGCGTTGCTCCTGAAGCTTTCTTT. The whole variable domain, filled in from reference TRBV29-1 and TRBJ1-1, reads SAVISQKPSRDICQRGTSLTIQCQVDSQVTMMFWYRQQPGQSLTLIATANQGSEATYESGFVIDKFPISRPNLTFSTLTVSNMSPEDSSIYLCSVAPEAFFGQGTRLTVV.

This clonotype showed up just a few times. V usage is TRBV12-3 or TRBV12-4 and J usage is TRBJ2-7, with TRBD2 matching over 10 bases. The trim removed 6 bases at V and 1 base at J, leaving 6 bases unmatched. This CDR3 contains 15 residues. DNA of the CDR3: TGTGCCAGCAGCAAGCGGGGGGGATATTCCTACGAGCAGTACTTC. As protein: CASSKRGGYSYEQYF.

This clonotype was counted ten times or more. This sequence joins TRBV5-1 and TRBJ2-7, with 7 bases that match TRBD2. This CDR3 is 14 amino acids long. CDR1 and CDR2 from the germline V gene are SGHRS and YFSETQ. V was pared by 1 base and J by 2 bases, with 3 bases of the junction left unmatched. The chain's CDR3 is CASSLSAGAYEQYF. The CDR3, as DNA: TGCGCCAGCAGCTTGAGCGCGGGAGCCTACGAGCAGTACTTC.

This chain connects TRBV12-3 or TRBV12-4 to TRBJ2-5; D possibly corresponds to TRBD2 (5 bases). This CDR3 has 15 residues. Trimming took 2 bases from V and 2 from J, leaving 12 bases between them. CDR3 region: CASSLSIGMQETQYF. The CDR3 DNA is TGTGCCAGCAGTTTAAGTATCGGGATGCAAGAGACCCAGTACTTC.

The genes are TRBV25-1 and TRBJ2-7, with D hard to call. V lost 1 base, J lost 4 bases, and 5 bases lay in between. CDR1 is MGHDK and CDR2 is SYGVNS in the germline V gene. There are 12 residues in the CDR3. This chain's CDR3 is CASSESAYEQYF. The CDR3 coding sequence is TGTGCCAGCAGTGAATCGGCGTACGAGCAGTACTTC.

This clonotype was observed a handful of times. The rearrangement links TRBV18 to TRBJ1-2; 9 positions match TRBD1. Germline-derived CDR1 and CDR2 are KGHSH and LQKENI. Trimming at V came to 3 bases and at J to 7 bases, leaving 3 bases not matched to a gene. The CDR3 has 13 residues. The CDR3 DNA sequence: TGTGCCAGCTCACCCGGGACAGGGAGTGGCTACACCTTC. As protein: CASSPGTGSGYTF.

This clonotype was seen a few times. The rearrangement joins TRBV3-1 to TRBJ2-1; 9 nucleotides line up with TRBD2. V shed 0 bases and J 7 bases; nucleotides not matched to a gene: 10. The CDR3 sequence is 17 residues long. Germline CDR1 LGHDT, CDR2 YNNKEL (reference sequence). CDR3 sequence: CASSQDFASGVPNEQFF. The CDR3 bases are TGTGCCAGCAGCCAAGATTTTGCTAGCGGGGTCCCGAATGAGCAGTTCTTC.